This T cell receptor beta chain was observed in a study of blood T cell repertoires in COVID-19. CDR1 and CDR2 from the germline V gene are ENHRY and SYGVKD. Trimming at V came to 7 bases and at J to 0 bases, leaving 2 bases not matched to a gene. There are 13 residues in the CDR3. Per the authors' pipeline: Estimated nucleated cell counts came from reference gene primer amplification. The method was immunoSEQ multiplex PCR; TCRdb's version includes in-frame clones alone and lacks a portion of them. That table gives V, J and clone size, and the DNA gave D and trimming. The sample lists fewer than 400,000 clones; 70% to 90% were seen once.

The TCR originated in a human donor in a cohort sampled during active COVID-19. The rearrangement joins TRBV10-3 to TRBJ1-1; TRBD1 matches 7 bases. Sequencing used peripheral blood. The CDR3: CAIKTGMNTEAFF. CDR3 in DNA: TGTGCCATCAAGACAGGGATGAACACTGAAGCTTTCTTT.